The rows below give T cell receptor beta chains drawn from one sample of a study of graft-versus-host responses after intestinal transplantation. Data came from immunoSEQ multiplex PCR; TCRdb stores just in-frame clones and leaves some out. Of roughly 2,000 clones in the sample, 88% were seen once. The sample consisted of ileum tissue, taken approximately 390 days after intestinal transplantation. The receptors stem from a human patient who received an intestinal transplant, so some T cells may come from the graft donor. CDR3s include the opening cysteine and the closing phenylalanine or tryptophan. A D gene is named only where the DNA matches it firmly. Expanded clones get a size class; other rows say once, few or many, or leave the size out.

CDR3nt: TGTGCCAGAAGCTTAGGGACAGCAGGCTATGAGCAGTTCTTC; CDR3aa: CARSLGTAGYEQFF; j_gene: TRBJ2-1; v_gene: TRBV2; abundance: once; d_gene: TRBD1
CDR3nt: TGTGCCAGCGCCCCGCCCGGGACTAAAGAGACCCAGTACTTC; CDR3aa: CASAPPGTKETQYF; j_gene: TRBJ2-5; v_gene: TRBV7-9; abundance: .; d_gene: TRBD2
CDR3nt: TGTGCCAGCAGAATGACGACAGGGACCCACACAGATACGCAGTATTTT; CDR3aa: CASRMTTGTHTDTQYF; j_gene: TRBJ2-3; v_gene: TRBV2; abundance: .; d_gene: TRBD1
CDR3nt: TGTGCCAGCAGTGAGGGGGAGACCCAGTACTTC; CDR3aa: CASSEGETQYF; j_gene: TRBJ2-5; v_gene: TRBV2; abundance: .; d_gene: .
CDR3nt: TGTGCCAGCAGCCCAGGGGGGGCCGGGGAGACCCAGTACTTC; CDR3aa: CASSPGGAGETQYF; j_gene: TRBJ2-5; v_gene: TRBV11-3; abundance: once; d_gene: .
CDR3nt: TGCGCCAGCAGTCACACCGGGACAGAAGAGACCCAGTACTTC; CDR3aa: CASSHTGTEETQYF; j_gene: TRBJ2-5; v_gene: TRBV4-1; abundance: .; d_gene: TRBD1
CDR3nt: TGTGCCAGCAGTTATGGCCAGTCTTATGGCTACACCTTC; CDR3aa: CASSYGQSYGYTF; j_gene: TRBJ1-2; v_gene: TRBV6-5; abundance: few; d_gene: .
CDR3nt: TGTGCCAGCCTAACCCCCGGGACAGATACGCAGTATTTT; CDR3aa: CASLTPGTDTQYF; j_gene: TRBJ2-3; v_gene: TRBV6-6; abundance: .; d_gene: .
CDR3nt: TGCGCCAGCAGCCTAGGAGGCGCTGGGGCCAACGTCCTGACTTTC; CDR3aa: CASSLGGAGANVLTF; j_gene: TRBJ2-6; v_gene: TRBV4-1; abundance: .; d_gene: .
CDR3nt: TGTGCCAGCAGTGGGAGACAAAACACTGAAGCTTTCTTT; CDR3aa: CASSGRQNTEAFF; j_gene: TRBJ1-1; v_gene: TRBV6-1; abundance: .; d_gene: .
CDR3nt: TGTGCCAGCAGCTTCATGGAAGGCTCCTACAATGAGCAGTTCTTC; CDR3aa: CASSFMEGSYNEQFF; j_gene: TRBJ2-1; v_gene: TRBV5-5; abundance: .; d_gene: .
CDR3nt: TGTGCCAGCAGTGGGTTAGCGGGAGCGGTCGCAGATACGCAGTATTTT; CDR3aa: CASSGLAGAVADTQYF; j_gene: TRBJ2-3; v_gene: TRBV6-1; abundance: once; d_gene: TRBD2
CDR3nt: TGTGCCAGCAGGAGGACAGGGAACACCGGGGAGCTGTTTTTT; CDR3aa: CASRRTGNTGELFF; j_gene: TRBJ2-2; v_gene: TRBV2; abundance: once; d_gene: TRBD1
CDR3nt: TGTGCCAGTAGTATAGTGGGTGGGGCCGAGACCCAGTACTTC; CDR3aa: CASSIVGGAETQYF; j_gene: TRBJ2-5; v_gene: TRBV19; abundance: .; d_gene: .
CDR3nt: TGTGCCAGCGGAGGCCAGTATGGGGAAAAGTACTTC; CDR3aa: CASGGQYGEKYF; j_gene: TRBJ2-7; v_gene: TRBV6-5; abundance: .; d_gene: .
CDR3nt: TGTGCCAGCTCACCTCCTCATCCAGCGAACGAGCAGTACTTC; CDR3aa: CASSPPHPANEQYF; j_gene: TRBJ2-7; v_gene: TRBV18; abundance: .; d_gene: .
CDR3nt: TGTGCCAGCAGTTTAGAAGGGGGGGCCACTGAAGCTTTCTTT; CDR3aa: CASSLEGGATEAFF; j_gene: TRBJ1-1; v_gene: TRBV28; abundance: .; d_gene: .
CDR3nt: TGTGCCAGCAGTCTTCGGGGGGCCACTTTAACTGAGCAGTTCTTC; CDR3aa: CASSLRGATLTEQFF; j_gene: TRBJ2-1; v_gene: TRBV27; abundance: .; d_gene: .
CDR3nt: TGTGCCAGCAGTCCGACGAACCATAAAGGGGACAGGCGATCCTACGAGCAGTACTTC; CDR3aa: CASSPTNHKGDRRSYEQYF; j_gene: TRBJ2-7; v_gene: TRBV5-4; abundance: .; d_gene: TRBD1
CDR3nt: TGTGCCAGCATAAGCCCCACCGCCCCGAACACTGAAGCTTTCTTT; CDR3aa: CASISPTAPNTEAFF; j_gene: TRBJ1-1; v_gene: TRBV7-2; abundance: .; d_gene: .
CDR3nt: TGCGCCAGCAGCTTCGCGGACAGGATCGATGAGCAGTTCTTC; CDR3aa: CASSFADRIDEQFF; j_gene: TRBJ2-1; v_gene: TRBV5-1; abundance: once; d_gene: TRBD1
CDR3nt: TGTGCCAGCAGCAATCAAACAGGTAGACCCCGTGAGGACACTGAAGCTTTCTTT; CDR3aa: CASSNQTGRPREDTEAFF; j_gene: TRBJ1-1; v_gene: TRBV7-9; abundance: .; d_gene: .